What follows is one T cell receptor (beta chain) and its context. V was cut by 3 bases and J by 7 bases, with 10 bases left in between. The CDR3 is 13 residues long. The germline CDR1 and CDR2 sequences are SGDLS and YYNGEE. The data originate from a study of control samples from healthy donors and cancer patients. Clones were sequenced by immunoSEQ multiplex PCR, and TCRdb holds only the in-frame ones, with some missing. The sample includes about 54,000 clones, 95% to 96% of them seen just once. This receptor was obtained from a woman aged 25 to 45 in good health. The genes are TRBV9 and TRBJ2-2, with D unclear. The sequenced sample was blood. CDR3 amino acids: CASSAEDGGELFF. The CDR3 DNA sequence: TGTGCCAGCAGCGCCGAGGATGGCGGGGAGCTGTTTTTT.